This T cell receptor beta chain was sequenced during a study of blood T cell repertoires in COVID-19. Adults between about 18 and 89 years of age took part from about two dozen US areas. Cohorts were determined from participant-reported clinical history. A COVID-19 case was met by exposed participants within 2 weeks before study entry. Assay used: immunoSEQ multiplex PCR; TCRdb lists only in-frame clones, some missing. This table holds roughly 230,000 clones, 80% to 90% found once. The ends were cut back, 4 bases at V and 1 base at J, with 14 bases in the middle. This CDR3 region has 16 residues. Germline lookup yields CDR1 SGHTA and CDR2 FQGNSA.

The TCR comes from a woman aged 45-60 years who had been exposed to COVID-19. J is TRBJ1-5 and V is TRBV7-2, with D tentatively TRBD1 (6 bases). Specimen: PBMCs or T cells enriched from blood (not recorded which). The CDR3 is CASSSLPGASNQPQHF. The CDR3 nucleotides read TGTGCCAGCAGCTCCCTGCCAGGGGCAAGCAATCAGCCCCAGCATTTT.